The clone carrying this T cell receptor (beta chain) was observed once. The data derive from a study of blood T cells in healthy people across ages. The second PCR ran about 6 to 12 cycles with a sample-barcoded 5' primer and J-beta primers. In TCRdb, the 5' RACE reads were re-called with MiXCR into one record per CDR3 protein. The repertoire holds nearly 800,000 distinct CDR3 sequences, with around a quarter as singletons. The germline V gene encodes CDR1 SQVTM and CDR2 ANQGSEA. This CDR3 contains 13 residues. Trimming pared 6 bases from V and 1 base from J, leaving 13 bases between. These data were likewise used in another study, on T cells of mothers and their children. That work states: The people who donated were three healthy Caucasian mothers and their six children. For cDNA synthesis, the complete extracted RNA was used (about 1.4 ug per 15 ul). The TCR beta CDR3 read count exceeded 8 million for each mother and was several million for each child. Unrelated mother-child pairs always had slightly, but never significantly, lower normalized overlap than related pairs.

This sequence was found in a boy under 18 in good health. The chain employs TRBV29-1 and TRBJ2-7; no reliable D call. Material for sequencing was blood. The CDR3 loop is CSVRSVHSYEQYF. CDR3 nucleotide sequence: TGCAGCGTCCGTTCAGTGCATTCCTACGAGCAGTACTTC.